A single T cell receptor (beta chain) is shown here with its context. Its antigen is currently not known. Base-call qualities are not available, and no considerably larger clone is one nucleotide away. The CDR3 holds 16 amino acids from the cysteine to the phenylalanine. The entry retains the CDR3 DNA only, 48 bases that are in frame from base 1. V lost 0 bases and J lost 3 bases, and the count of bases not matched to a germline gene is 6. According to the germline V gene, CDR1 reads MNHEY and CDR2 reads SVGAGI. This entry is derived from a study of identical twins (dated by TCRdb to the mid-2010s). General notes on the study: To test whether fetal clonotypes persist, the study used deep sequencing on TCR alpha and beta repertoires from monozygotic twins, unrelated adults of various ages, and cord blood. To rule out contamination, replicate twin experiments were performed at different times with different library preparation protocols. General findings and caveats noted by the study authors: Excess twin sharing in beta out-of-frame sequences was weaker because fewer shared sequences lowered the signal-to-noise ratio. Compared with coincidental sharing between unrelated individuals, out-of-frame TCR alpha sequences shared between twins had an excess of sequences with low generation probability. Zero-insertion analyses could be partly confounded by invariant T cells such as MAIT and iNKT, although diverse VJ usage argued against such confounding for most clonotypes. Abundant cord blood beta clonotypes carried fewer insertions; young adult naive repertoires showed a weaker similar trend, while memory repertoires showed none. Because the same donors could not be followed over many years, conclusions were based on cross-sectional statistical analysis. In monozygotic twins, out-of-frame TCR alpha sharing was systematically underestimated by recombination models, although the models agreed with sharing between unrelated individuals.

Every donor in the study was a healthy Caucasian. The twin cohort consisted of three pairs of female monozygotic twins, all aged about 18 to 29 years. Peripheral blood mononuclear cells were the source from which RNA for the TCR libraries was isolated. To prepare the library, 5' RACE was applied. This sample was sequenced with an Illumina HiSeq 2000. Template switching added a universal primer binding site, and the final cDNA carried a unique molecular identifier that allowed TCR cDNA molecules to be counted accurately. First-strand cDNA for TCR alpha and beta chains was synthesized from specific primers in the conserved constant-segment region. Each cDNA library was double barcoded, with a SMART-Mk sample barcode plus Illumina barcodes, to control for contamination. TruSeq adapter sequences along with Illumina sample barcodes were introduced in two successive PCR steps. TCR alpha and beta cDNA libraries were sequenced on the Illumina HiSeq platform with custom primers. The authors' analysis ran thus. MiGEC was used to process raw reads and extract unique molecular identifiers, and MiXCR was used to find CDR3 positions. For each individual, recombination models were inferred using an EM algorithm with the repgenHMM and IGoR tools. The analysis of shared clonotypes was done with the tcR package in R, with sharing normalized by the product of cloneset sizes. To study raw recombination without the effects of thymic and clonal selection, out-of-frame nonproductive sequences were analyzed. TCRdb trimmed the raw reads at Q25, called clones with MiXCR and kept productive beta chains. One record per CDR3 amino acid sequence lists the most common genes and DNA. The V and J calls and clone size come from TCRdb's table, not from the authors' own analysis. This sample has 650,000 to 800,000 distinct CDR3 sequences in its table, and less than 10% of those were observed once. The ten largest clones capture around 0.98% of the sample.

Another study also made use of these data, one on yellow fever vaccine responses in identical twins. The second paper states: The T cell response to vaccination in identical twins was reported by the authors to appear partly convergent and partly personalized. The study precisely tracked vaccine-responding T cell clones in identical twins.

The chain is made from TRBV6-5 and TRBJ2-7; 9 of the junction bases match TRBD2. This sequence originates from a woman younger than 30 in good health. Sequencing was done on a sample of PBMCs. The nucleotides are TGTGCCAGCAGTTACTCGTATAGCGGGAGTCACTACGAGCAGTACTTC. Translated, it gives CASSYSYSGSHYEQYF.